This is a list of T cell receptor beta chains from one sample in a study of blood T cell repertoires in COVID-19. Generated by immunoSEQ multiplex PCR, the TCRdb table keeps only in-frame clones and is missing some. The table includes around 400,000 clones, approximately 93% detected once. The specimen was PBMCs or T cells enriched from blood (not recorded which). These receptors all come from a woman aged 40 to 50 who had been exposed to COVID-19. Both conserved end residues are part of each CDR3. Fields, in order: V gene, CDR3 protein.

v_gene: TRBV5-1; CDR3aa: CASSPGQGLAFF
v_gene: TRBV3-1/TRBV3-2; CDR3aa: CASSHGTGAPGSGYTF
v_gene: TRBV7-8; CDR3aa: CASSLRASGGTSNTGELFF
v_gene: TRBV30; CDR3aa: CAWSVSGARGYTF
v_gene: TRBV5-4; CDR3aa: CASSLEGTGRRGYTF
v_gene: TRBV9; CDR3aa: CASSAGTGGIQPQHF
v_gene: TRBV25-1; CDR3aa: CASSEWGGNQPQHF
v_gene: TRBV7-9; CDR3aa: CASTEGRTSLYEQYF
v_gene: TRBV29-1; CDR3aa: CSVEDRRNRDGYTF
v_gene: TRBV2; CDR3aa: CASSPTGITDTQYF
v_gene: TRBV18; CDR3aa: CASSTGGLAYGYTF
v_gene: TRBV11-3; CDR3aa: CASSLIAGELNEQFF
v_gene: TRBV7-8; CDR3aa: CASSITSVTYNEQFF
v_gene: TRBV2; CDR3aa: CASSEDRGNTEAFF
v_gene: TRBV5-1; CDR3aa: CASSRGSAAANEKLFF
v_gene: TRBV5-8; CDR3aa: CASSTRQEHQPQHF
v_gene: TRBV3-1/TRBV3-2; CDR3aa: CASSQTGYTGELFF
v_gene: TRBV3-1/TRBV3-2; CDR3aa: CASSPMETSGRGGVYNEQFF
v_gene: TRBV7-9; CDR3aa: CASRGTSRTGELFF
v_gene: TRBV2; CDR3aa: CASIGRRVVDGYTF
v_gene: TRBV2; CDR3aa: CASSLGQAWGYTF
v_gene: TRBV6-5; CDR3aa: CASRRDREMGELFF
v_gene: TRBV19; CDR3aa: CASSGQPPPLNEQFF
v_gene: TRBV6-5; CDR3aa: CASSTSDRRRCF
v_gene: TRBV19; CDR3aa: CASSTRLSGGLHNEQFF
v_gene: TRBV7-6; CDR3aa: CASSPLGLAGDNYEQYF
v_gene: TRBV7-8; CDR3aa: CASSQEVAGVPQFF
v_gene: TRBV5-8; CDR3aa: CASSLGQGTATNEKLFF
v_gene: TRBV3-1/TRBV3-2; CDR3aa: CASSQARKGIGATEAFF
v_gene: TRBV19; CDR3aa: CASSKTGSASPLHF
v_gene: TRBV7-6; CDR3aa: CASSLVPYQNTDTQYF
v_gene: TRBV3-1/TRBV3-2; CDR3aa: CASSQGLAEYNEQFF
v_gene: TRBV7-9; CDR3aa: CASRITGENSPLHF
v_gene: TRBV18; CDR3aa: CASSPVFQQGRGNTEAFF
v_gene: TRBV5-1; CDR3aa: CASSLGAGWDTEAFF
v_gene: TRBV7-2; CDR3aa: CASSSSRGTARNTIYF
v_gene: TRBV29-1; CDR3aa: CSVDSGNEQYF
v_gene: TRBV5-6; CDR3aa: CASTQTGSRLEQYF
v_gene: TRBV2; CDR3aa: CASTYPRGYEQYF
v_gene: TRBV7-8; CDR3aa: CASSPDRGFYGYTF
v_gene: TRBV14; CDR3aa: CASSRVSGLADTQYF
v_gene: TRBV7-9; CDR3aa: CASSLAGLTNEKLFF
v_gene: TRBV12-5; CDR3aa: CASGLNVGQVTYGYTF
v_gene: TRBV5-1; CDR3aa: CASSLGTGDYNEQFF
v_gene: TRBV27; CDR3aa: CASRKTVSNEKLFF
v_gene: TRBV19; CDR3aa: CASRRRGDYGYTF
v_gene: TRBV12-3/TRBV12-4; CDR3aa: CASGHFRTDTQYF
v_gene: TRBV7-3; CDR3aa: CASSSPDRGTEAFF